This entry lists 8 T cell receptor beta chains sequenced from one sample in a study of response to subunit inactivated influenza vaccine. MiXCR was run by TCRdb on the RT-PCR reads, yielding one entry per CDR3 protein. The sample has 500,000 to 650,000 distinct CDR3 sequences, approximately 7.7% seen once. The material was PBMCs from blood, obtained 23 to 25 months after vaccination. The receptors stem from a man aged 45 to 70 who received an inactivated influenza vaccine.

This clonotype was observed a few times. The chain joins TRBV5-6 to TRBJ2-1; D is possibly TRBD2 (6 bases). V lost 5 bases and J lost 3, with 12 bases in between. Germline V CDR1 and CDR2: SGHDT, YYEEEE. CDR3 length: 14 residues. CDR3 region: CASSLYSGYNEQFF. The DNA of the CDR3 is TGTGCCAGCAGTCTCTATAGCGGCTACAATGAGCAGTTCTTC.

A few counts support this clonotype. The chain recombines TRBV12-3 or TRBV12-4 with TRBJ2-5, with 7 bases that match TRBD2. The CDR3 has 15 amino acids. Trimming at V came to 1 base and at J to 5 bases, leaving 7 bases not matched to a gene. The CDR3 loop reads CASSLGLAELETQYF. CDR3 bases: TGTGCCAGCAGTTTAGGTCTAGCGGAACTGGAGACCCAGTACTTC.

This clonotype was counted only a few times. The chain couples TRBV5-1 to TRBJ2-1; 7 bases line up with TRBD2. CDR1 is SGHRS, CDR2 YFSETQ, per germline. The CDR3 sequence is 17 residues long. V dropped 0 bases and J dropped 5; count of bases not matched to a gene: 11. CDR3 bases: TGCGCCAGCAGCTTGGTTGGGGAGGGGATCCTCAACAATGAGCAGTTCTTC. Its protein product is CASSLVGEGILNNEQFF.

This clonotype has a count of ten or more. V usage is TRBV12-3 or TRBV12-4 and J usage is TRBJ1-5; 9 nucleotides line up with TRBD1. CDR3 length: 16 amino acids. Unmatched junction bases numbered 13, after V lost 6 bases and J lost 7 bases. CDR3 in amino acids: CASSTEYLTGGQPQHF. CDR3 nucleotide sequence: TGTGCCAGCAGCACCGAATATCTGACAGGGGGACAGCCCCAGCATTTT.

This clonotype has a handful of counts. The chain is built from TRBV20-1 and TRBJ1-5; TRBD1 might be the D (6 bases). V dropped 6 bases and J dropped 0 bases, with 15 bases sitting between them. The CDR3 is 15 amino acids. In germline, CDR1 is DFQATT, CDR2 SNEGSKA (reference sequence). The CDR3: CSAFKAGVSNQPQHF. CDR3 DNA sequence: TGCAGTGCCTTTAAAGCAGGGGTTAGCAATCAGCCCCAGCATTTT.

The table lists this clonotype with many counts. The chain links TRBV20-1 to TRBJ1-1; the D is unclear. The CDR3 contains 11 residues. Trimming took 3 bases from V and 4 from J, leaving 6 bases between them. Germline V gene data show CDR1 as DFQATT and CDR2 as SNEGSKA (reference sequence). The CDR3 DNA is TGCAGTGCTAGTGTGGGCACTGAAGCTTTCTTT. Residues: CSASVGTEAFF.

V gene TRBV7-9 combines with J gene TRBJ1-2; 7 nucleotides agree with TRBD1. This CDR3 comprises 14 residues. The germline gives CDR1 SEHNR, CDR2 FQNEAQ (reference sequence). Losses at the gene ends were 1 base for V and 8 bases for J; bases not matched to a gene: 7. CDR3 sequence reads: CASSLGDRDPGYTF. As DNA, the CDR3 is TGTGCCAGCAGCTTAGGCGACAGGGATCCCGGCTACACCTTC.

J is TRBJ2-3 and V is TRBV3-1, with 7 bases matching TRBD2. The germline gives CDR1 LGHDT, CDR2 YNNKEL (reference sequence). Trimming cost V 0 bases and J 5 bases; bases outside gene matches: 11. The CDR3 is made up of 17 amino acids. The CDR3 region is CASSQDRGGSRGDTQYF. In DNA, the CDR3 is TGTGCCAGCAGCCAAGATCGGGGCGGGAGTCGTGGAGATACGCAGTATTTT.